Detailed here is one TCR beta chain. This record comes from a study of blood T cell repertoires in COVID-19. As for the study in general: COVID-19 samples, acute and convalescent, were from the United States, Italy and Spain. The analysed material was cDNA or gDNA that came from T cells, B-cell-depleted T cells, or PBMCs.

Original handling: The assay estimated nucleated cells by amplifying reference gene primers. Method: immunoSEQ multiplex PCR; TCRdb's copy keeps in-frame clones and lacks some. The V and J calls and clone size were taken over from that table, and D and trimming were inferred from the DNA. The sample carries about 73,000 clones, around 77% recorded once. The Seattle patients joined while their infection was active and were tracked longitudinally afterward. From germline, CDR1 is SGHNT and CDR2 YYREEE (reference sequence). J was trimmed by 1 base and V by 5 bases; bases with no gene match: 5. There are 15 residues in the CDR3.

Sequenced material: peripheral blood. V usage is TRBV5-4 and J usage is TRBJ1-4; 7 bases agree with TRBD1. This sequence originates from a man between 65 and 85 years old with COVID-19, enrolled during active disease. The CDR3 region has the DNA TGTGCCAGCAGGCCACGACAGGGAACTAATGAAAAACTGTTTTTT. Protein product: CASRPRQGTNEKLFF.